This T cell receptor beta chain was sequenced during a study of cytomegalovirus exposure and HLA in healthy donors. Study outcomes and limitations: In a later analysis, at a false discovery rate of 0.05, fewer than 20,000 TCR beta sequences were associated with HLA alleles. Sequencing probably produced one cluster of sequence variants that were highly shared. According to an earlier analysis, most TCR beta V segments yielded productive rearrangements about 87% or about 30% of the time.

For this clone: Its antigen is undetermined.

Researchers ran the PCR with 60 Vbeta and 13 Jbeta primers. Sequencing used immunoSEQ multiplex PCR; TCRdb keeps in-frame clones, though not all of them. Among around 210,000 clones listed, 60% to 80% were seen once. Trimming removed 3 bases at V and 4 bases at J, with 16 bases between. The CDR3 extends over 16 amino acids. CDR1 is SGHVT and CDR2 is SQSDAQ in the germline V gene. Sequencing was performed on PBMCs. The chain has TRBV7-4 and TRBJ1-5; D remains unclear. The source of this sequence is a woman aged 25-40 years in good health and CMV-seronegative. CDR3 DNA sequence: TGTGCCAGCAGCTTTACTGGGAGCGGCTCGAATCAGCCCCAGCATTTT. This translates into CASSFTGSGSNQPQHF.